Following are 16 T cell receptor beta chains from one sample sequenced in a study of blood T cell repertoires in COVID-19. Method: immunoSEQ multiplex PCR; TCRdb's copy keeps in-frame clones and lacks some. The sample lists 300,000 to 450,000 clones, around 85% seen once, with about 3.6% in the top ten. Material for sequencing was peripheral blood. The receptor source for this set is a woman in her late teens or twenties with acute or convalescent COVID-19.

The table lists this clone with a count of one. CDR3 in DNA: TGTGCCAGCAGCCCGCCCACAACGAACACTGAAGCTTTCTTT. Encoded protein: CASSPPTTNTEAFF. This chain connects TRBV5-6 to TRBJ1-1; D is undetermined. Germline V gives CDR1 SGHDT, CDR2 YYEEEE. Trimming took 4 bases from V and 1 from J, leaving 11 bases between them. This CDR3 has 14 residues.

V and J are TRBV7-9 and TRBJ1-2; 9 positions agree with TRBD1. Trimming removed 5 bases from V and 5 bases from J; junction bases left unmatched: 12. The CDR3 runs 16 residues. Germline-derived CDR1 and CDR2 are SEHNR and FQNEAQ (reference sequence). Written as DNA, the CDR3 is TGTGCCAGCAGCCTAAGAGAACAGGGGGCCACTTATGGCTACACCTTC. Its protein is CASSLREQGATYGYTF.

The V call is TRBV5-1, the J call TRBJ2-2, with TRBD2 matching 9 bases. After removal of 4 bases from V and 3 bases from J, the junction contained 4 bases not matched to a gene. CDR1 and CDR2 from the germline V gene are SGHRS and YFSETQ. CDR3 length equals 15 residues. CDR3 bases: TGCGCCAGCAGCGTGAGCGGGGGGTACACCGGGGAGCTGTTTTTT. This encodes CASSVSGGYTGELFF.

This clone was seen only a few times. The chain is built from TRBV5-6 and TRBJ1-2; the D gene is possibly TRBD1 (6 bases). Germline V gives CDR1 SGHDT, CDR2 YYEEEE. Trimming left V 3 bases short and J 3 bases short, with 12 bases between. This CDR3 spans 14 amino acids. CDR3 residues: CASSYITGYYGYTF. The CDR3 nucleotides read TGTGCCAGCAGCTATATTACAGGGTACTATGGCTACACCTTC.

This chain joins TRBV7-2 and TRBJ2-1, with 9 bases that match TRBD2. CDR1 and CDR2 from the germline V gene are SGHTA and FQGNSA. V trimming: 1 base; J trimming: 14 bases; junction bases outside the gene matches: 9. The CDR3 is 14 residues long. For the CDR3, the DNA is TGTGCCAGCAGCTTAGAGGCGGGAGGGCCCTCGAAGTTCTTC. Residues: CASSLEAGGPSKFF.

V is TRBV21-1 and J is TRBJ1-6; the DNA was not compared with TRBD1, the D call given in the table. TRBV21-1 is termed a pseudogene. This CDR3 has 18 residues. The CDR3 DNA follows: TGTGCCAGCAGCAAAGGTCCAGGGGAGACAGGGCTTCGGTCACCCCTCCACTTT. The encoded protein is CASSKGPGETGLRSPLHF.

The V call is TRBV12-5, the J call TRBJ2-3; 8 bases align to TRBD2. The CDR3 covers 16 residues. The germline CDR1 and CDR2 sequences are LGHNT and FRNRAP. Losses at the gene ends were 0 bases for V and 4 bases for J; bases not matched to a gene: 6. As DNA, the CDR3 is TGTGCTAGTGGTTTGGTACTAAGGACTAGCCCAGATACGCAGTATTTT. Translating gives CASGLVLRTSPDTQYF.

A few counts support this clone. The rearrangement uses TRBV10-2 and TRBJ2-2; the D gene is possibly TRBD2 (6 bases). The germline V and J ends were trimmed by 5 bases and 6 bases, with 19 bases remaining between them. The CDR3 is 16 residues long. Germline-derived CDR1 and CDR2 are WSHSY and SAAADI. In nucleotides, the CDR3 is TGCGCCAGCAGTTCGTTTTTTCTAACTAGCCCCGGGGAGCTGTTTTTT. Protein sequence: CASSSFFLTSPGELFF.

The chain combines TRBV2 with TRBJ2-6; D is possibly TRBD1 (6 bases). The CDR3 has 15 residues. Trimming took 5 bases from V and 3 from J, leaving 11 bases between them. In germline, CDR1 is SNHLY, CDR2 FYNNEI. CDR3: CASSSGAFGANVLTF. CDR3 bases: TGTGCCAGCAGTTCAGGGGCCTTTGGGGCCAACGTCCTGACTTTC.

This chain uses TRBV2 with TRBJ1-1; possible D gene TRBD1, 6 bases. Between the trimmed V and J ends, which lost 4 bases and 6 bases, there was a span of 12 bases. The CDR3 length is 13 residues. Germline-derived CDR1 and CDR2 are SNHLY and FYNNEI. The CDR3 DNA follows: TGTGCCAGCAGTGGACAGGTACCACCTGAAGCTTTCTTT. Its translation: CASSGQVPPEAFF.

The CDR3 here is CASSLVGRLEETQYF. The CDR3 region has the DNA TGCGCCAGCAGCTTGGTTGGCCGCTTGGAAGAGACCCAGTACTTC. This chain connects TRBV5-1 to TRBJ2-5; D uncertain. The V end was cut by 0 bases, the J end by 3 bases, with 12 bases between. This CDR3 has 15 residues. Per germline, CDR1 SGHRS and CDR2 YFSETQ.

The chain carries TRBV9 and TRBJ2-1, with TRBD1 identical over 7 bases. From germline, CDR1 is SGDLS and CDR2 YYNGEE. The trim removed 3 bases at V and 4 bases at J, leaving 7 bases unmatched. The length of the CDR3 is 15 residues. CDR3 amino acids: CASSGGQVGYNEQFF. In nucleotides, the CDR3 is TGTGCCAGCAGCGGTGGACAGGTGGGATACAATGAGCAGTTCTTC.

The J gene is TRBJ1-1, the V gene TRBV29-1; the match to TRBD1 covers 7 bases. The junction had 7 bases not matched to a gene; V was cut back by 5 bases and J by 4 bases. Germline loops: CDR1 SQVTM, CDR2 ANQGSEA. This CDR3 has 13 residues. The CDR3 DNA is TGCAGCGTTCGCCCCGACAGGGCCACTGAAGCTTTCTTT. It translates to CSVRPDRATEAFF. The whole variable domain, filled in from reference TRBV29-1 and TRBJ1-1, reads SAVISQKPSRDICQRGTSLTIQCQVDSQVTMMFWYRQQPGQSLTLIATANQGSEATYESGFVIDKFPISRPNLTFSTLTVSNMSPEDSSIYLCSVRPDRATEAFFGQGTRLTVV.

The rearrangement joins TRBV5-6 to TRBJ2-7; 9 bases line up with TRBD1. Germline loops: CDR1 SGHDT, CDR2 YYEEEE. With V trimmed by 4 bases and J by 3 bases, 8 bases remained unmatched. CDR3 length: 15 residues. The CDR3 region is CASSPGTGSFYEQYF. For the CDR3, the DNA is TGTGCCAGCAGCCCGGGGACAGGGTCTTTCTACGAGCAGTACTTC.

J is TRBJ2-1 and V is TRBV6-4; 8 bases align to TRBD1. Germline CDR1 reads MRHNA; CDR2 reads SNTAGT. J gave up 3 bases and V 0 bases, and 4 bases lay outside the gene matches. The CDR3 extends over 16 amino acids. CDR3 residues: CASSDSLDRDYNEQFF. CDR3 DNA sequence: TGTGCCAGCAGTGACTCTTTGGACAGGGACTACAATGAGCAGTTCTTC.

CDR3 nucleotides: TGTGCCAGCAGTGAAGTCCCGACTAGCGGGGGGGCCGGGTTCTTC. Encoded protein: CASSEVPTSGGAGFF. V usage is TRBV2 and J usage is TRBJ2-1; 14 nucleotides match TRBD2. V trimming: 1 base; J trimming: 15 bases; junction bases outside the gene matches: 8. In germline, CDR1 is SNHLY, CDR2 FYNNEI. The CDR3 is made up of 15 amino acids.